Presented here are 8 T cell receptor beta chains from one specimen sequenced in a study of T cell repertoires in cytomegalovirus infection. TCRdb used MiXCR to reprocess the reads, holding one entry per CDR3 protein. Altogether fewer than 350,000 distinct CDR3 sequences are present, over 7.5% being singletons, with the ten largest covering 3.5% to 4.5%. The sample taken for sequencing was PBMCs. These receptors all stem from a human donor in good health (CMV status not recorded). Some clones in this sample may be carry-over from other donors' samples.

This clonotype was recorded at least ten times. CDR3 protein: CASSDPIGGSYNEQFF. CDR3 DNA: TGTGCCAGCAGCGATCCTATTGGGGGCTCCTACAATGAGCAGTTCTTC. The chain has TRBV9 and TRBJ2-1; D possibly uses TRBD1 or TRBD2 (5 bases each). V lost 3 bases to trimming and J lost 0 bases, with 13 bases between them. CDR1 and CDR2 from the germline V gene are SGDLS and YYNGEE. The CDR3 contains 16 residues.

This clonotype was detected a few times. V and J are TRBV12-3 or TRBV12-4 and TRBJ2-5; D is uncertain. The CDR3 extends over 12 amino acids. The V end was cut by 6 bases, the J end by 6 bases, with 11 bases between. This chain's CDR3 is CASSPARQTQYF. The CDR3 nucleotides are TGTGCCAGCAGCCCCGCAAGACAGACCCAGTACTTC.

This sequence joins TRBV7-2 and TRBJ2-7, with 7 bases fitting TRBD2. With 1 base clipped from V and 1 base from J, the junction kept 10 bases outside the gene matches. From germline, CDR1 is SGHTA and CDR2 FQGNSA. The CDR3 consists of 17 residues. CDR3 protein: CASSLGARFGRSYEQYF. The CDR3 DNA reads as TGTGCCAGCAGCTTAGGGGCGAGGTTCGGGAGGTCCTACGAGCAGTACTTC.

The chain joins TRBV28 to TRBJ2-7; TRBD1 might be the D (5 bases). Germline-derived CDR1 and CDR2 are MDHEN and SYDVKM. V shed 1 base and J shed 9 bases, with 13 bases lying between them. This CDR3 contains 13 residues. The CDR3 is CASSLFVRAAQYF. The CDR3 DNA follows: TGTGCCAGCAGTTTATTCGTCAGGGCGGCGCAGTACTTC.

The table lists this clonotype with many counts. V usage is TRBV7-2 and J usage is TRBJ1-4; no firm D call. CDR1 and CDR2 (germline): SGHTA, FQGNSA. Trimming removed 2 bases from V and 12 bases from J, with 16 bases in between. There are 14 residues in the CDR3. The CDR3 DNA reads as TGTGCCAGCAGCTTACATTACGTCCAGTCGGAACTGTTTTTT. Its translation is CASSLHYVQSELFF.

This clonotype has a count of ten or more. This chain joins TRBV28 and TRBJ2-3; 12 bases are shared with TRBD2. CDR1 is MDHEN, CDR2 SYDVKM, per germline. This CDR3 is built from 16 residues. J was trimmed by 10 bases and V by 3 bases; bases with no gene match: 11. The CDR3 region is CASSFILLAGGSSQYF. In DNA, the CDR3 is TGTGCCAGCAGTTTCATACTACTAGCGGGAGGTAGTTCGCAGTATTTT.

The chain recombines TRBV20-1 with TRBJ1-2; D is perhaps TRBD1 (6 bases). The CDR3 is 12 residues long. In germline, CDR1 is DFQATT, CDR2 SNEGSKA (reference sequence). Trimming pared 4 bases from V and 5 bases from J, leaving 11 bases between. CDR3 residues: CSAKTGNYGYTF. DNA of the CDR3: TGCAGTGCTAAGACAGGAAATTATGGCTACACCTTC.

The table lists this clonotype with many counts. The genes are TRBV12-5 and TRBJ1-6; 7 positions agree with TRBD1. Trimming cost V 3 bases and J 2 bases; bases outside gene matches: 10. The CDR3 runs 18 residues. Germline V gene data show CDR1 as LGHNT and CDR2 as FRNRAP. The CDR3 coding sequence is TGTGCTAGTGGTTTCGGGACAGCCGTTAACCCCTATAATTCACCCCTCCACTTT. The encoded protein is CASGFGTAVNPYNSPLHF.